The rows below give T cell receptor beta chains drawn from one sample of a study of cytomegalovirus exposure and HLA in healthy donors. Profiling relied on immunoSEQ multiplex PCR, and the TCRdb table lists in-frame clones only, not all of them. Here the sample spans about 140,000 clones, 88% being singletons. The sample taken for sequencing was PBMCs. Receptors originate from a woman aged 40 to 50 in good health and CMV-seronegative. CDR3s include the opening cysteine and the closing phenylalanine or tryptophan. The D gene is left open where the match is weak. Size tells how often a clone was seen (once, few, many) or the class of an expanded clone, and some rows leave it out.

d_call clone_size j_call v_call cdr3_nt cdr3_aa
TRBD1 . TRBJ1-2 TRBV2 TGTGCCAGCAGTCTAAGACGGGGACAGGGGGATGGCTACACCTTC CASSLRRGQGDGYTF
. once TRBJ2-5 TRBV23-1 TGCGCCAGCAGTAGGACGCGCCAGACTAACAGGGAGCAGTACTTC CASSRTRQTNREQYF
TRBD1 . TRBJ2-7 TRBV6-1 TGTGCCAGCAGCGAGACAGGGTCGTTGAGCGAGCAGTACTTC CASSETGSLSEQYF
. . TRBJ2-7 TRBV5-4 TGTGCCAGCAGCCCGGGACAATTTGACTACGAGCAGTACTTC CASSPGQFDYEQYF
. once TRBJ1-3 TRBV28 TGTGCCAGCAGTTTCCCCTCTCCCGGAGGACGAAACACCATATATTTT CASSFPSPGGRNTIYF
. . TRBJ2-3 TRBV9 TGTGCCAGCAGCGTAGCCGTAAGGACAGCAGATACGCAGTATTTT CASSVAVRTADTQYF
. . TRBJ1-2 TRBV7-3 TGTGCCAGCAGCTCCCAATCAGGCGGAGGGGGCTACACCTTC CASSSQSGGGGYTF
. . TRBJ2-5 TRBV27 TGTGCCAGCAGTTTATTCGGGACTGAAGAGACCCAGTACTTC CASSLFGTEETQYF
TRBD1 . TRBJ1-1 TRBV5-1 TGCGCCAGCAGCTTGACAGGGGCGAACACTGAAGCTTTCTTT CASSLTGANTEAFF
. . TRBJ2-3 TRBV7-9 TGTTCCAGCAGCTTAGTCCTGAGCAATACGCAGTATTTT CSSSLVLSNTQYF
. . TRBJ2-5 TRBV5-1 TGCGCCAGCAGACCCGGGACTCAAGAGACCCAGTACTTC CASRPGTQETQYF
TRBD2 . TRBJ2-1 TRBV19 TGTGCCAGTAGAAGATGGGAGGGGACGGATGAGCAGTTCTTC CASRRWEGTDEQFF
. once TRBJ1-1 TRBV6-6 TGTGCCAGCAGTTCCCCCGGGGGAAAGAACACTGAAGCTTTCTTT CASSSPGGKNTEAFF
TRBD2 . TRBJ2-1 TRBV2 TGTGCCAGCAATGTACTAGCGGGGCGTTTCAATGAGCAGTTCTTC CASNVLAGRFNEQFF
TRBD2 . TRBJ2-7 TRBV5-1 TGCGCCAGCAGCTTGGAAGGACTAGCGGGAGTCTACGAGCAGTACTTC CASSLEGLAGVYEQYF
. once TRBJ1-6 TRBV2 TGTGCCAGCAGTGAAAGTCCTGTCCGCGGCTCACCCCTCCACTTT CASSESPVRGSPLHF
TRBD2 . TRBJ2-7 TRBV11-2 TGTGCCAGCAGCTCCGTAGCGGGAGGGCTGCACGAGCAGTACTTC CASSSVAGGLHEQYF
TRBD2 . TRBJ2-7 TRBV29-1 TGCAGCGTTAGAAGGACTAGTAGTAATGGCGAGCAGTACTTC CSVRRTSSNGEQYF
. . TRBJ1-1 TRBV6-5 TGTGCCAGCAGTGAAGCGGGCGGCACTGAAGCTTTCTTT CASSEAGGTEAFF
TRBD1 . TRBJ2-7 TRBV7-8 TGTGCCAGCAGCTCCAGGCCCTCGACAGGGGGACCCTACGAGCAGTACTTC CASSSRPSTGGPYEQYF
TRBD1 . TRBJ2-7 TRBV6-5 TGTGCCAGCAGTCCACGGGACAGGCCTACCTACGAGCAGTACTTC CASSPRDRPTYEQYF
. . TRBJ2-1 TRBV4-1 TGCGCCAGCAGCCCCCAATACCAGATCGATGAGCAGTTCTTC CASSPQYQIDEQFF
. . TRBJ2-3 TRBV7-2 TGTGCCAGCAGCGCAGGCGTAGACAGGAGGACAGATACGCAGTATTTT CASSAGVDRRTDTQYF
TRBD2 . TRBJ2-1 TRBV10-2 TGCGCCAGCAGTGAGTGGGGACTAGAATACAATGAGCAGTTCTTC CASSEWGLEYNEQFF
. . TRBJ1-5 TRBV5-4 TGTGCCAGCAGCGACGGAGGTGGCAATCAGCCCCAGCATTTT CASSDGGGNQPQHF
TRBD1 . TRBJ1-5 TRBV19 TGTGCCAGTAAACGGACAGGCGATACTCGCTATAGCAATCAGCCCCAGCATTTT CASKRTGDTRYSNQPQHF
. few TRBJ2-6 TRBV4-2 TGTGCCAGCAGCCAAGGGGCCCAGGGGTCCAACGTCCTGACTTTC CASSQGAQGSNVLTF
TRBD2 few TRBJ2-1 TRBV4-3 TGCGCCAGCAGCCAAGATGGGGCGGGAGGCCCCAATGAGCAGTTCTTC CASSQDGAGGPNEQFF
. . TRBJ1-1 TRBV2 TGTGCCAGCAGGGCTCATAGATTAACTAGTGGGACTGAAGCTTTCTTT CASRAHRLTSGTEAFF
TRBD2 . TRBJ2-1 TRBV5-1 TGCGCCAGCAGCTTGGGGACTAGCGGGAGGATCGGAGGCAATGAGCAGTTCTTC CASSLGTSGRIGGNEQFF
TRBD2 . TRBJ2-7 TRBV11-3 TGTGCCAGCAGCCCAGCGGTCGGGACTAGCACCAACGAGCAGTACTTC CASSPAVGTSTNEQYF
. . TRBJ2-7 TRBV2 TGTGCCAGCACTAAGACAGGATACCACGAGCAGTACTTC CASTKTGYHEQYF
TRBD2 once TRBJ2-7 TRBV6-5 TGTGCCAGCAGCCTCGGACTAGCGCACTACGAGCAGTACTTC CASSLGLAHYEQYF
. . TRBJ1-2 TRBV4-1 TGCGCCAGCAGCCAAGCGAGTCGCGAGGGCTACACCTTC CASSQASREGYTF
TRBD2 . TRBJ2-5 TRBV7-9 TGTGCCAGCAGCTTAGGGGGGACTAGCGGGGTTCAAGAGACCCAGTACTTC CASSLGGTSGVQETQYF
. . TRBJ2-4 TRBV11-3 TGTGCCAGCAGCCACACTACAGCCAAAAACATTCAGTACTTC CASSHTTAKNIQYF
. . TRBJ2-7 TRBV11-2 TGTGCCAGCAGCTTAGGTATTAGCTTGCCCTACGAGCAGTACTTC CASSLGISLPYEQYF
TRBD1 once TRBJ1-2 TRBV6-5 TGTGCCAGCTGGGGTAGTCGACAGGGGGTGTATGGCTACACCTTC CASWGSRQGVYGYTF
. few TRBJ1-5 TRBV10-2 TGCGCCAGCAGTGAGTCTCAGACAGGCTATCAGCCCCAGCATTTT CASSESQTGYQPQHF
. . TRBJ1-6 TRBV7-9 TGTGCCAGCAGCTTAGCTTACTCCCAGGGTGTGAGTAATTCACCCCTCCACTTT CASSLAYSQGVSNSPLHF
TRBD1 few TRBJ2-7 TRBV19 TGTGCCAGTAGTAACAGGGGCGCCTACGAGCAGTACTTC CASSNRGAYEQYF
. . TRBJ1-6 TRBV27 TGTGCCAGCAGTTATGAGAGGAGCTCCTATAATTCACCCCTCCACTTT CASSYERSSYNSPLHF
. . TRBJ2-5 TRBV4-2 TGTGCCAGCAGCCATGGGTGGGAGAGGGAGCAGTACTTC CASSHGWEREQYF
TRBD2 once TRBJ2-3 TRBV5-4 TGTGCCAGCAGCCCCGTAGCGGGAGGGCCCACAGATACGCAGTATTTT CASSPVAGGPTDTQYF
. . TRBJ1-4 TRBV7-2 TGTGCCAGCAGCAGCACTAGGGTTAATGAAAAACTGTTTTTT CASSSTRVNEKLFF